This T cell receptor (beta chain) was sequenced in a study of blood T cell repertoires in COVID-19. Study background: Nucleic acid was either cDNA or gDNA, and it came from T cells, B-cell-depleted T cells, or PBMCs.

The age range of participants was 18 to 89 years, with residence in fewer than 25 US areas. Trimming took 0 bases from V and 7 from J, leaving 14 bases between them. The CDR3 spans 16 residues. Germline CDR1 SGHRS, CDR2 YFSETQ. TCRdb's copy holds only in-frame clones and misses some; the assay was immunoSEQ multiplex PCR. The table includes about 260,000 clones, around 86% detected once. The chain joins TRBV5-1 to TRBJ1-6, with D perhaps TRBD1 (6 bases). The sequencing sample was made of PBMCs or T cells enriched from blood (not recorded which). The TCR sequence derives from a woman aged 50 to 65 who had recovered from COVID-19. The CDR3 sequence is CASSLVSGDRNSPLHF. The DNA of the CDR3 is TGCGCCAGCAGCTTGGTCTCAGGGGATCGGAATTCACCCCTCCACTTT.